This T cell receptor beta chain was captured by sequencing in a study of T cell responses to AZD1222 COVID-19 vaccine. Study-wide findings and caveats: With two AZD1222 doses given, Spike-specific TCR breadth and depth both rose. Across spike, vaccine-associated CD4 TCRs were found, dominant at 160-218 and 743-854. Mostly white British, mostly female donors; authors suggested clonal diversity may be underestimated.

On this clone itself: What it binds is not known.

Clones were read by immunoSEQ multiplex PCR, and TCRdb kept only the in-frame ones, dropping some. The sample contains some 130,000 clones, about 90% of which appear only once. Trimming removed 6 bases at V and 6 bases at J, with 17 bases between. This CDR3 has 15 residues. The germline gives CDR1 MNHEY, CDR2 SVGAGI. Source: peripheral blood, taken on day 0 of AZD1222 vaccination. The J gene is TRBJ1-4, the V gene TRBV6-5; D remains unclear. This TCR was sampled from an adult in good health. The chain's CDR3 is CASSLRQEEDEKLFF. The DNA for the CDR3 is TGTGCCAGCAGCCTCCGACAAGAAGAGGATGAAAAACTGTTTTTT.